The 10 T cell receptor beta chains reported below all come from one sample, sequenced in a study of PD-1 blockade in classical Hodgkin lymphoma (TCRdb year 2020). Per the publication, the time point label means: cycle 2 day 1 (C2D1) of nivolumab. Every trial patient had relapsed after autologous stem cell transplantation, and cohorts A, B and C differed in prior brentuximab vedotin exposure. The library was built by means of the immunoSEQ multiplex PCR assay. The clones in this table, taken by TCRdb from immuneACCESS, are in-frame only. Not every clone is retained; where verified, under half of the shortfall comes from an unresolved V gene, and the cause of the rest is unknown. Across this sample there are approximately 150,000 clones, with about four fifths seen only once. The ten most abundant clones make up 7.5% to 9.5% of the sample. The source was peripheral blood mononuclear cells (PBMCs), collected before the second cycle of nivolumab. The receptors here all came from a human donor with classical Hodgkin lymphoma.

CDR3 protein: CAISRLAGHTGELFF. In nucleotides, the CDR3 is TGTGCCATCAGCCGACTAGCGGGACACACCGGGGAGCTGTTTTTT. V is TRBV10-3 and J is TRBJ2-2, with 11 bases identical to TRBD2. Unmatched junction bases numbered 3, after V lost 6 bases and J lost 3 bases. The germline V gene encodes CDR1 ENHRY and CDR2 SYGVKD. The CDR3 spans 15 residues.

This chain connects TRBV7-6 to TRBJ1-5; D is unclear. Per the germline V gene, CDR1 is SGHVS and CDR2 is FNYEAQ. The CDR3 is 13 amino acids. V lost 1 base to trimming and J lost 4 bases, with 5 bases between them. In DNA, the CDR3 is TGTGCCAGCAGCTTAGAAGTAAATCAGCCCCAGCATTTT. This sequence encodes CASSLEVNQPQHF.

A single count supports this clone. Germline is not matched at one junction end, which may reflect a read error. This rearrangement joins TRBV5-4 to TRBJ2-7, with 10 bases aligning to TRBD2. The CDR3 has 15 amino acids. Per germline, CDR1 SGHNT and CDR2 YYREEE (reference sequence). This CDR3 reads CASSQVLAGSWEQYF. DNA of the CDR3: TGCGCCAGCAGCCAAGTACTAGCGGGGTCTTGGGAGCAGTACTTC.

The chain carries TRBV6-1 and TRBJ1-4; D might be TRBD1 (5 bases). The V and J ends lost 7 bases and 7 bases respectively, with 13 bases between them. Germline assignment: CDR1 MNHNS and CDR2 SASEGT. The CDR3 contains 13 residues. CDR3: CASNGVTGEKLFF. CDR3 nucleotides: TGTGCCAGCAATGGGGTCACAGGTGAAAAACTGTTTTTT.

The gene calls are TRBV6-5 and TRBJ2-7, with TRBD1 as a possible D gene (8 bases). Germline CDR1 is MNHEY and CDR2 is SVGAGI. V shed 6 bases and J shed 7 bases, with 19 bases lying between them. The CDR3 contains 14 residues. CDR3 DNA: TGTGCCAGCAGCCGGGGAGGGACAGGTGGGGAGCAGTACTTC. It codes for CASSRGGTGGEQYF.

The V and J genes are TRBV28 and TRBJ2-2; 10 nucleotides align to TRBD2. This CDR3 region has 15 residues. With 5 bases clipped from V and 4 bases from J, the junction kept 4 bases outside the gene matches. In germline, CDR1 is MDHEN, CDR2 SYDVKM. CDR3 sequence reads: CASSTLAGATGELFF. The CDR3 DNA is TGTGCCAGCAGTACCCTAGCGGGAGCCACCGGGGAGCTGTTTTTT.

The J gene is TRBJ2-7, the V gene TRBV11-2; D may be TRBD1 or TRBD2 (6 bases each). Trimming stripped 2 bases from V and 7 bases from J, with 18 bases between. The CDR3 contains 15 residues. CDR1 is SGHAT, CDR2 FQNNGV, per germline. Here the CDR3 DNA reads TGTGCCAGCAGCTTACACGGGGGCTCCGCGGGGGAGCAGTACTTC. It codes for CASSLHGGSAGEQYF.

This chain connects TRBV28 to TRBJ2-7; D may match TRBD1 or TRBD2 (5 bases each). The V gene's germline CDR1 is MDHEN and CDR2 SYDVKM. V shed 6 bases and J shed 1 base, with 13 bases lying between them. CDR3 length: 14 amino acids. CDR3 in DNA: TGTGCCAGCAGACCAGGGACGTATTCCTACGAGCAGTACTTC. This encodes CASRPGTYSYEQYF.

This chain connects TRBV29-1 to TRBJ2-7, with D uncertain. In germline, CDR1 is SQVTM, CDR2 ANQGSEA. V was cut by 4 bases and J by 1 base, with 8 bases left in between. The CDR3 covers 12 residues. The CDR3 loop is CSVASTSYEQYF. CDR3 coding DNA: TGCAGCGTTGCGTCCACTTCCTACGAGCAGTACTTC.

The V and J genes are TRBV28 and TRBJ1-6; no clear D. Germline-derived CDR1 and CDR2 are MDHEN and SYDVKM. The CDR3 is made up of 12 amino acids. Trimming left V 7 bases short and J 5 bases short, with 6 bases between. The CDR3 reads CASTANNSPLHF. In DNA, the CDR3 is TGTGCCAGCACAGCTAATAATTCACCCCTCCACTTT.